Below are 22 T cell receptor beta chains sequenced from a single sample in a study of blood T cell repertoires in COVID-19. Measured with immunoSEQ multiplex PCR; TCRdb has only the in-frame clones, and not every one. The table shows tens of thousands of clones, with 85% occurring only once. The sequenced sample consisted of peripheral blood. The source is a middle-aged man with active COVID-19.

This sequence joins TRBV30 and TRBJ1-2; TRBD1 matches at 7 bases. CDR1 is GTSNPN and CDR2 is SVGIG in the germline V gene (reference sequence). The CDR3 extends over 16 amino acids. The J segment lost 1 base and the V segment lost 3 bases, leaving 11 bases of the junction unmatched. The DNA of the CDR3 is TGTGCCTGGAGAGAGGGGACAGCTTTCCTTAACTATGGCTACACCTTC. Encoded protein: CAWREGTAFLNYGYTF. The full variable domain, rest sourced from reference TRBV30 and TRBJ1-2, is SQTIHQWPATLVQPVGSPLSLECTVEGTSNPNLYWYRQAAGRGLQLLFYSVGIGQISSEVPQNLSASRPQDRQFILSSKKLLLSDSGFYLCAWREGTAFLNYGYTFGSGTRLTVV.

The chain couples TRBV30 to TRBJ2-3, with no clear D. The CDR3 totals 12 residues. Trimming took off 1 base at V and 7 bases at J, with 9 bases between the two ends. Germline V lookup: CDR1 GTSNPN, CDR2 SVGIG (reference sequence). Written as DNA, the CDR3 is TGTGCCTGGAGTGGCGTGGTATATACGCAGTATTTT. Its translation: CAWSGVVYTQYF.

The DNA of the CDR3 is TGTGCCAGCAGTTCTCTGGCGGCCGTAAACACTGAAGCTTTCTTT. This sequence encodes CASSSLAAVNTEAFF. This chain uses TRBV27 with TRBJ1-1; unclear D gene. Trimming pared 4 bases from V and 2 bases from J, leaving 14 bases between. The CDR3 extends over 15 amino acids. Germline V gene sequence: CDR1 MNHEY, CDR2 SMNVEV (reference sequence).

The chain recombines TRBV3-1 (or the pseudogene TRBV3-2) with TRBJ2-4, with D possibly being TRBD2 (7 bases). Trimming removed 0 bases from V and 0 bases from J, with 18 bases in between. CDR1 and CDR2 from the germline V gene are LGHDT and YNNKEL (reference sequence). The CDR3 runs to 19 residues. The CDR3 nucleotides are TGTGCCAGCAGCCAAGACGGGGGGCGATCTCAACTAGCCAAAAACATTCAGTACTTC. As protein: CASSQDGGRSQLAKNIQYF.

The chain recombines TRBV6-2 or TRBV6-3 with TRBJ2-5; 15 bases line up with TRBD2. Germline V gene lookup returns CDR1 MNHEY and CDR2 SVGEGT. The CDR3 has 20 amino acids. V shed 1 base, J shed 2 bases, and the junction held 11 bases outside the gene matches. CDR3 in DNA: TGTGCCAGCAGTTACTGGGGACTAGCGGGAGGAACACCTGAACAAGAGACCCAGTACTTC. Its translation is CASSYWGLAGGTPEQETQYF.

The rearrangement joins TRBV18 to TRBJ1-1; D is unresolved. V was shortened by 3 bases and J by 4 bases, with 12 bases between the two germline ends. This CDR3 contains 14 residues. CDR1 and CDR2 (germline): KGHSH, LQKENI. The CDR3 nucleotides are TGTGCCAGCTCACCGTCCGGGGTTCGCACTGAAGCTTTCTTT. It specifies CASSPSGVRTEAFF.

CDR3 residues: CASRANTGFQETQYF. The DNA for the CDR3 is TGTGCCAGCAGAGCGAACACAGGGTTCCAAGAGACCCAGTACTTC. The gene calls are TRBV28 and TRBJ2-5, with D perhaps matching TRBD1 (6 bases). The germline CDR1 and CDR2 sequences are MDHEN and SYDVKM. V was pared by 6 bases and J by 1 base, with 15 bases between. This CDR3 contains 15 residues. Variable domain in full (rest from reference TRBV28 and TRBJ2-5): DVKVTQSSRYLVKRTGEKVFLECVQDMDHENMFWYRQDPGLGLRLIYFSYDVKMKEKGDIPEGYSVSREKKERFSLILESASTNQTSMYLCASRANTGFQETQYFGPGTRLLVL.

This chain links TRBV6-2 or TRBV6-3 with TRBJ1-2; 9 bases map to TRBD1. Germline lookup yields CDR1 MNHEY and CDR2 SVGEGT. This CDR3 has 15 amino acids. The V gene end was trimmed by 5 bases and the J gene end by 4 bases; junction bases not matched to a gene: 8. CDR3 nucleotides: TGTGCCAGCAGTGCTCCGGGACAGGGAAGCTATGGCTACACCTTC. Residues: CASSAPGQGSYGYTF.

This clone was detected once. The chain combines TRBV10-1 with TRBJ2-7; TRBD1 matches 7 bases. J lost 3 bases, V lost 3 bases, and 8 bases had no gene match. Germline V gene data show CDR1 as WNHNN and CDR2 as SYGVQD (reference sequence). The CDR3 is 15 amino acids. The CDR3 here is CASSEGLRDSYEQYF. DNA for the CDR3: TGCGCCAGCAGTGAAGGTCTCCGGGACAGCTACGAGCAGTACTTC.

The chain uses TRBV11-2 and TRBJ1-1, with D hard to call. The CDR3 extends over 12 amino acids. V lost 1 base to trimming and J lost 11 bases, with 11 bases between them. Germline lookup yields CDR1 SGHAT and CDR2 FQNNGV. The DNA for the CDR3 is TGTGCCAGCAGCTTAGTCGTCCCGAGCGCTTTCTTT. Residues: CASSLVVPSAFF. The variable domain in full, completed from reference TRBV11-2 and TRBJ1-1, reads EAGVAQSPRYKIIEKRQSVAFWCNPISGHATLYWYQQILGQGPKLLIQFQNNGVVDDSQLPKDRFSAERLKGVDSTLKIQPAKLEDSAVYLCASSLVVPSAFFGQGTRLTVV.

The rearrangement joins TRBV28 to TRBJ1-2; D possibly corresponds to TRBD1 (6 bases). Trimming cost V 6 bases and J 10 bases, with 15 bases left between them. The germline V gene has CDR1 MDHEN and CDR2 SYDVKM. The CDR3 extends over 12 amino acids. CDR3 DNA: TGTGCCAGCAGACAGGGTTGGGAAGTCTACACCTTC. It specifies CASRQGWEVYTF.

The genes are TRBV30 and TRBJ1-5; no firm D call. Germline CDR1 reads GTSNPN; CDR2 reads SVGIG (reference sequence). CDR3 size: 17 residues. Trimming removed 1 base at V and 3 bases at J, with 19 bases between. CDR3: CAWSAGGRPPSNQPQHF. The CDR3 coding sequence is TGTGCCTGGAGTGCAGGTGGGAGGCCCCCCTCCAATCAGCCCCAGCATTTT.

The chain has TRBV19 and TRBJ1-5, with TRBD1 matching over 11 bases. This CDR3 contains 15 residues. V lost 5 bases to trimming and J lost 6 bases; unmatched junction nucleotides: 6. The germline V gene encodes CDR1 LNHDA and CDR2 SQIVND (reference sequence). DNA for the CDR3: TGTGCCAGTAGTCGGGGACAGGGGGTAAGTCAGCCCCAGCATTTT. Translated: CASSRGQGVSQPQHF.

The genes are TRBV15 and TRBJ2-5; D possibly corresponds to TRBD2 (6 bases). V shed 0 bases and J shed 4 bases, with 12 bases lying between them. The CDR3 runs to 15 residues. The germline V gene encodes CDR1 LNHNV and CDR2 YYDKDF (reference sequence). CDR3 coding DNA: TGTGCCACCAGCAGAGAGGGGGGAGGTTCAGAGACCCAGTACTTC. Amino acid sequence: CATSREGGGSETQYF.

The V gene is TRBV2, the J gene TRBJ2-3; D is uncertain. This CDR3 has 15 residues. Germline lookup yields CDR1 SNHLY and CDR2 FYNNEI. Trimming shortened V by 8 bases and J by 2 bases, and 17 bases separated the two germline ends. DNA for the CDR3: TGTGCCAGCTACCCGCAAACCCTATACACAGATACGCAGTATTTT. This encodes CASYPQTLYTDTQYF. Based on the CDR3 plus reference TRBV2 and TRBJ2-3, the full variable domain is EPEVTQTPSHQVTQMGQEVILRCVPISNHLYFYWYRQILGQKVEFLVSFYNNEISEKSEIFDDQFSVERPDGSNFTLKIRSTKLEDSAMYFCASYPQTLYTDTQYFGPGTRLTVL.

The chain combines TRBV5-1 with TRBJ2-7; D possibly corresponds to TRBD2 (6 bases). The germline V and J ends were trimmed by 4 bases and 0 bases, with 14 bases remaining between them. The CDR3 is made up of 15 amino acids. Germline CDR1 is SGHRS and CDR2 is YFSETQ. The CDR3 DNA sequence: TGCGCCAGCAGCCGGGGCGGGGATAGCTCCTACGAGCAGTACTTC. Encoded protein: CASSRGGDSSYEQYF.

The chain is built from TRBV7-2 and TRBJ1-3; 7 nucleotides line up with TRBD1. This CDR3 is built from 15 residues. The V segment lost 4 bases and the J segment 0 bases; nucleotides outside the gene matches: 3. Per germline, CDR1 SGHTA and CDR2 FQGNSA. The DNA of the CDR3 is TGTGCCAGCAGCTCCCGGGACAGCTCTGGAAACACCATATATTTT. Amino acid sequence: CASSSRDSSGNTIYF. The full variable domain, its missing parts supplied by reference TRBV7-2 and TRBJ1-3, is GAGVSQSPSNKVTEKGKDVELRCDPISGHTALYWYRQSLGQGLEFLIYFQGNSAPDKSGLPSDRFSAERTGGSVSTLTIQRTQQEDSAVYLCASSSRDSSGNTIYFGEGSWLTVV.

J is TRBJ1-1 and V is TRBV7-2; 7 bases fit TRBD1. CDR1 is SGHTA, CDR2 FQGNSA, per germline. V lost 3 bases to trimming and J lost 6 bases; unmatched junction nucleotides: 4. The length of the CDR3 is 13 residues. CDR3 in amino acids: CASSFQGVAEAFF. For the CDR3, the DNA is TGTGCCAGCAGCTTCCAGGGGGTCGCTGAAGCTTTCTTT.

The rearrangement links TRBV6-6 to TRBJ2-7; 9 bases are shared with TRBD1. The CDR3 consists of 14 residues. After removal of 5 bases from V and 6 bases from J, the junction contained 8 bases not matched to a gene. Germline-derived CDR1 and CDR2 are MNHNY and SVGAGI (reference sequence). This CDR3 reads CASSTRDREGEQYF. The CDR3 DNA is TGTGCCAGCAGTACCCGGGACAGGGAAGGCGAGCAGTACTTC.

This clone was counted once. The chain recombines TRBV15 with TRBJ1-6; D uncertain. Germline V gene lookup returns CDR1 LNHNV and CDR2 YYDKDF (reference sequence). The V gene lost 2 bases and the J gene lost 12 bases, with 14 bases spanning the gap. The CDR3 consists of 14 residues. This CDR3 reads CATSRPGTLGPLHF. CDR3 DNA: TGTGCCACCAGCAGACCAGGAACCCTTGGACCCCTCCACTTT.

This clone was observed once. The chain has TRBV2 and TRBJ2-7; 12 nucleotides match TRBD2. The CDR3 length is 15 residues. CDR1 and CDR2 (germline): SNHLY, FYNNEI. Trimming took 6 bases from V and 7 from J; bases not matched to a gene: 10. Written as DNA, the CDR3 is TGTGCCAGCAGGGAACTAGCGGGAGGATTGGGAGAGCAGTACTTC. Protein: CASRELAGGLGEQYF.

The V gene is TRBV6-5, the J gene TRBJ2-7, with TRBD2 identical over 9 bases. This CDR3 comprises 15 residues. V lost 6 bases to trimming and J lost 1 base; unmatched junction nucleotides: 7. From germline, CDR1 is MNHEY and CDR2 SVGAGI. CDR3 nucleotide sequence: TGTGCCAGCAGGTTAATAGCGGGAGCGTCCTACGAGCAGTACTTC. This translates into CASRLIAGASYEQYF.